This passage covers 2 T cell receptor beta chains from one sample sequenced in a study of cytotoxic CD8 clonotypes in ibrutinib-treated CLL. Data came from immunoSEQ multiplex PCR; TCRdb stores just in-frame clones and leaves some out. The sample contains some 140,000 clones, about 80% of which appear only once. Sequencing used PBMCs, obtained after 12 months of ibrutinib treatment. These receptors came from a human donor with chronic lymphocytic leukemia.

Here the CDR3 DNA reads TGTGCCAGCAGTTACGGACAGGCTTCCGCTGAAGCTTTCTTT. It codes for CASSYGQASAEAFF. V is TRBV6-5 and J is TRBJ1-1; TRBD1 matches 7 bases. The V gene end was trimmed by 2 bases and the J gene end by 6 bases; junction bases not matched to a gene: 6. The CDR3 sequence is 14 residues long. Germline assignment: CDR1 MNHEY and CDR2 SVGAGI.

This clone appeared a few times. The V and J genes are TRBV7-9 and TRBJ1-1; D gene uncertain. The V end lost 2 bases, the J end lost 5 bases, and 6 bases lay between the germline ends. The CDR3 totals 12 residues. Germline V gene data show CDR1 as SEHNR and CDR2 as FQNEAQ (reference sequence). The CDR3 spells CASSLSATEAFF. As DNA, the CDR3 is TGTGCCAGCAGCTTATCGGCGACTGAAGCTTTCTTT. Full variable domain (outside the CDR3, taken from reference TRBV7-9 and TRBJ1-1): DTGVSQNPRHKITKRGQNVTFRCDPISEHNRLYWYRQTLGQGPEFLTYFQNEAQLEKSRLLSDRFSAERPKGSFSTLEIQRTEQGDSAMYLCASSLSATEAFFGQGTRLTVV.